This TCR beta chain comes out of a study of blood T cell repertoires in COVID-19. Study in general: The United States, Italy and Spain provided the acute and convalescent COVID-19 samples.

Original data processing: Amplification with reference gene primers provided the estimates of nucleated cell counts. Sequenced by immunoSEQ multiplex PCR; TCRdb stores in-frame clones only, minus some. V and J calls and clone size are as listed in that table; D and trimming were resolved from the DNA. The sample lists over 130,000 clones, more than 75% occurring once. Germline loops: CDR1 LGHNA, CDR2 YNFKEQ. This CDR3 has 14 amino acids. Losses at the gene ends were 1 base for V and 3 bases for J; bases not matched to a gene: 3. The rearrangement links TRBV4-2 to TRBJ2-7; 7 bases match TRBD2. The source material was peripheral blood. This TCR came from a woman older than 75 with acute or convalescent COVID-19. The CDR3 sequence is CASSQGRTSYEQYF. The CDR3 bases are TGTGCCAGCAGCCAAGGTAGGACTAGCTACGAGCAGTACTTC.